The clone carrying this T cell receptor (beta chain) was seen only once. This CDR3 has 14 residues. Germline-derived CDR1 and CDR2 are LNHDA and SQIVND (reference sequence). V was trimmed by 3 bases and J by 5 bases, leaving 11 bases between them. The sample originates from a study of cytomegalovirus exposure and HLA in healthy donors. The primer mix had 60 Vbeta and 13 Jbeta primers. Libraries were prepared by immunoSEQ multiplex PCR; TCRdb keeps only in-frame clonotypes and omits some of them. Here the sample spans tens of thousands of clones, around 80% being singletons. Sequencing input: PBMCs. The source is a man aged 50-60 years in good health and CMV-seropositive. This sequence joins TRBV19 and TRBJ1-5; D might be TRBD1 (5 bases). Here the CDR3 reads CASSIYGRDQPQHF. CDR3 nucleotides: TGTGCCAGTAGTATTTATGGCAGGGATCAGCCCCAGCATTTT.